The TCR beta chain under discussion was sequenced for a study of blood T cells in healthy people across ages. The germline gives CDR1 SGDLS, CDR2 YYNGEE. The CDR3 extends over 15 amino acids. V lost 1 base to trimming and J lost 7 bases; unmatched junction nucleotides: 9. A second PCR, run for roughly 7 to 12 cycles, used a sample-barcoded 5' primer plus a J-beta primer mix. TCRdb ran MiXCR on the 5' RACE reads and lists one entry per CDR3 protein. Found here are about 780,000 distinct CDR3 sequences, 20% to 30% of them singletons; the top ten hold 3%. Ranging in age from roughly 6 to 90, the donors were healthy Caucasian individuals from Russia. Each individual donor underwent a draw of about 9.1 milliliters of peripheral blood. This sample was shared with a second study, whose subject was T cells of mothers and their children. From that report: Addition of sample barcodes and 2-4 random nucleotides occurred through the M1S primer of the second PCR. Related pairs of mothers and children showed slightly higher, non-significant overlap versus unrelated pairs.

The TCR originated in a boy aged 5-17 years in good health. The chain is built from TRBV9 and TRBJ2-5, with TRBD1 matching over 8 bases. The sequenced sample consisted of blood. CDR3 amino acids: CASSVRGTGDRTQYF. CDR3 bases: TGTGCCAGCAGCGTAAGGGGGACAGGAGATCGGACCCAGTACTTC.